This T cell receptor beta chain was obtained from a study of shared clonotypes between healthy human individuals. Ten immunoSEQ deep assay plates served to sequence unsorted PBMC DNA. Produced via immunoSEQ multiplex PCR; TCRdb's table is partial and in-frame only. The table records hundreds of thousands of clones, 79% of them present only once. Donors were Caucasian adults residing in Nashville, Tennessee, USA. This sequence originates from a woman aged 40-49 years in good health. Some clones in this sample may be carry-over from other donors' samples. The sequenced material came from PBMCs.

The CDR3 DNA sequence: TGTGCCAGCAGCCATTGGTACAGGGGGAGTTCTTACGAGCAGTACTTC. The encoded protein is CASSHWYRGSSYEQYF. The chain combines TRBV7-9 with TRBJ2-7; 8 bases line up with TRBD1. This CDR3 comprises 16 residues. With V trimmed by 5 bases and J by 4 bases, 13 bases remained unmatched. Germline CDR1 reads SEHNR; CDR2 reads FQNEAQ (reference sequence).